This note documents a single T cell receptor (beta chain) sequence. Antigen unknown. The study drew the donors from its approximately 110-subject validation cohort, separate from the roughly 710-subject first cohort. The data stem from a study of cytomegalovirus exposure and HLA in healthy donors. Study context: The 95 to 150 validation repertoires, a later analysis reported, used the same platform as the 666 first-cohort repertoires. Broader study findings: Specificity for CMV antigens was confirmed in vitro for a few of the CMV-associated chains. Most sequenced TCRs were rare (though some public TCRs occurred in many donors).

The V gene end was trimmed by 5 bases and the J gene end by 4 bases; junction bases not matched to a gene: 5. Germline V gene data show CDR1 as KGHSH and CDR2 as LQKENI. The CDR3 consists of 14 residues. Assay used: immunoSEQ multiplex PCR; TCRdb lists only in-frame clones, some missing. This table holds more than 95,000 clones, about 91% found once. The gene calls are TRBV18 and TRBJ1-1; 9 positions agree with TRBD1. The TCR comes from a man between 18 and 35 years old in good health and CMV-seronegative. The source material was PBMCs. Written as DNA, the CDR3 is TGTGCCAGCTCAGGACAGGGGCGGGCCACTGAAGCTTTCTTT. Its protein product is CASSGQGRATEAFF.